This T cell receptor beta chain came from a study of T-cell reconstitution after alpha-beta-depleted transplantation in children. Preparation of the TCRbeta library was carried out with unique molecular identifiers. TCRdb itself ran the PCR reads through MiXCR, one entry per CDR3 protein. The repertoire holds 97,000 or so distinct CDR3 sequences, around 6% seen once, with around 5.6% in the top ten. This clonotype was counted ten times or more. Its cognate antigen is unknown. Broader study findings: There were some patients whose high TCRbeta diversity at day 60 came from surviving recipient T cells and thymic progenitors. Fresh T-cell production supplied most of the T-cell counts and diversity seen one year after transplant. Several hundred graft clones that had expanded were reportedly the source of alpha-beta T cells about two months after transplant.

This receptor was identified in a female patient between 2 and 10 years old who had a stem cell transplant for Fanconi anemia, so the T cells may come from the graft donor. The sequencing here drew on PBMCs, mostly from graft donor cells, taken 60 days after TCRalphabeta/CD19-depleted stem cell transplant.

CDR3 amino acids: CASSSWYRSGGKFSAFF. CDR3 bases: TGTGCCAGCAGCTCATGGTACAGGTCAGGCGGCAAATTTTCAGCTTTCTTT. J is TRBJ1-1 and V is TRBV7-9, with D maybe TRBD1 (5 bases). The V and J ends lost 4 bases and 10 bases respectively, with 28 bases between them. Germline loops: CDR1 SEHNR, CDR2 FQNEAQ (reference sequence). The CDR3 covers 17 residues.